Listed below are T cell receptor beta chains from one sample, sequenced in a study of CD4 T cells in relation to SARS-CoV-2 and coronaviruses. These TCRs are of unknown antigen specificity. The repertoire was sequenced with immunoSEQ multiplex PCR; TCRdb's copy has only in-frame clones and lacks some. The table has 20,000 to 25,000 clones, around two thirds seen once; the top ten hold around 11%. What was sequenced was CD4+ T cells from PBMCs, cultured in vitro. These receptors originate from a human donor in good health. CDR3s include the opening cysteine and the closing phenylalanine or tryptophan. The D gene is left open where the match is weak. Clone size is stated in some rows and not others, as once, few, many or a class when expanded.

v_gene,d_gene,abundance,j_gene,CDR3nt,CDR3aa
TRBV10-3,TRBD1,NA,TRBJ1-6,TGTGCCGCCACCGAGGGGGGACAGAGGAATTCACCCCTCCACTTT,CAATEGGQRNSPLHF
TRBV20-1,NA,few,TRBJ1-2,TGCAGTGCTTGGGTTGGAGGCTACACCTTC,CSAWVGGYTF
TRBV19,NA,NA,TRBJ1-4,TGTGCCAGTAGTATGAGGGGGGCTAATGAAAAACTGTTTTTT,CASSMRGANEKLFF
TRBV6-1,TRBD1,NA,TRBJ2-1,TGTGCCAGCAGTGAAGTCGGGACAGGGTCCTACAATGAGCAGTTCTTC,CASSEVGTGSYNEQFF
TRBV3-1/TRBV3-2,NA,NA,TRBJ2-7,TGTGCCAGCAGCCAGAGTACCGACGAGCAGTACTTC,CASSQSTDEQYF
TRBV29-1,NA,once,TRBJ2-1,TGCAGCGTAGCCGGGACTGCGGGGTCGTTCTTC,CSVAGTAGSFF
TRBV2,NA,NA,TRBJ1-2,TGTGCCAGCAGTGAAGAGGGCTACACCTTC,CASSEEGYTF
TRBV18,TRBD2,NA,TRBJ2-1,TGTGCCAGCTCATCGACTAGCGGGGTCTCCGTGGCCTACAATGAGCAGTTCTTC,CASSSTSGVSVAYNEQFF
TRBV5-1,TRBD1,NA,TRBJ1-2,TGCGCCAGCAGCTTATCGGGACAGGGAGATACCTATGGCTACACCTTC,CASSLSGQGDTYGYTF
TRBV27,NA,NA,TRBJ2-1,TGTGCCAGCAGTTTACGGGGTTACAATGAGCAGTTCTTC,CASSLRGYNEQFF
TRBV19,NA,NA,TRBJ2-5,TGTGCCAGTAGTATATTGGGCCGGGGGCCAAACCGGGAGACCCAGTACTTC,CASSILGRGPNRETQYF
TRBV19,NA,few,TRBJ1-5,TGTGCCAGTAGTATAGTACCGTCGCGAAATCAGCCCCAGCATTTT,CASSIVPSRNQPQHF
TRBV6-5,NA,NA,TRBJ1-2,TGTGCCAGCAGCTCCACCAGGGGAGGAGGCTACACCTTC,CASSSTRGGGYTF
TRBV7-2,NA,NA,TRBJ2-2,TGTGCCAGCAGCTTAGTTTCCGGGGAGCTGTTTTTT,CASSLVSGELFF
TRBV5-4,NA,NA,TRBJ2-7,TGTGCCAGCAGCCGGTATCCCCTCGCCTACGAGCAGTACTTC,CASSRYPLAYEQYF
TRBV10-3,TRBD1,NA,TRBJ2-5,TGTGCCATCAGGGGACAGGGGTCGGAGACCCAGTACTTC,CAIRGQGSETQYF
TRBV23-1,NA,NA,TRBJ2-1,TGCGCCAGCAGTCAATGGGGCAATGAGCAGTTCTTC,CASSQWGNEQFF
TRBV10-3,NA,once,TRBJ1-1,TGTGCCATCAGTGATTCACAGGTGTTGAACACTGAAGCTTTCTTT,CAISDSQVLNTEAFF
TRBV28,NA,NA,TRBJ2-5,TGTGCCAGCAGTTCCCATCAGGAGGCCGAGACCCAGTACTTC,CASSSHQEAETQYF
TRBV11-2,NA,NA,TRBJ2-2,TGTGCCAGCCGTCCGGGGGCCTACACCGGGGAGCTGTTTTTT,CASRPGAYTGELFF
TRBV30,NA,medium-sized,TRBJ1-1,TGTGCCTGGGGGGACACCGACAAGGGGGCTTTCTTT,CAWGDTDKGAFF
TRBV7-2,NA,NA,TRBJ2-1,TGTGCCAGCAGCTTAGCACTAGGCTCCTACAATGAGCAGTTCTTC,CASSLALGSYNEQFF
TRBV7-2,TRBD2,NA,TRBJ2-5,TGTGCCAGCAGCTTACAGGCTAGCGGGATACAAGAGACCCAGTACTTC,CASSLQASGIQETQYF
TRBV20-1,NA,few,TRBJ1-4,TGCAGTGCTAGTTCCCTGGGTAATGAAAAACTGTTTTTT,CSASSLGNEKLFF
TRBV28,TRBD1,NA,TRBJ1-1,TGTGCCAGCAGTCCACCCCGACGGACAGGGTTTTTGCGTGGGGACACTGAAGCTTTCTTT,CASSPPRRTGFLRGDTEAFF
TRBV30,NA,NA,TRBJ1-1,TGTGCCTGGGGGGGTGGCCCTGAAGCTTTCTTT,CAWGGGPEAFF
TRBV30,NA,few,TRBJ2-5,TGTGCCTGGAGTGTAAGGAGGGGGCATGGACAAGAGACCCAGTACTTC,CAWSVRRGHGQETQYF
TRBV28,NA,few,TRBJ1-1,TGTGCCAGCAGTCCCCCCAGGGTAATGAACACTGAAGCTTTCTTT,CASSPPRVMNTEAFF
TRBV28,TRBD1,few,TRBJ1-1,TGTGCCAGCAGTCCTGCACAGGGGGACACTGAAGCTTTCTTT,CASSPAQGDTEAFF
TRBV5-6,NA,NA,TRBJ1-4,TGTGCCAGCACCCACAGTAAAACCTGGGGGCAGAGTAATGAAAAACTGTTTTTT,CASTHSKTWGQSNEKLFF
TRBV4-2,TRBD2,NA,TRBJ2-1,TGTGCCAGCAGCCAAGTGGCTAGCGGAGACAATGAGCAGTTCTTC,CASSQVASGDNEQFF
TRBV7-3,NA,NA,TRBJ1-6,TGTGCCAGCAGCCCGGACTCACTAGATATTTCACCCCTCCACTTT,CASSPDSLDISPLHF
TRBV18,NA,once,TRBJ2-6,TGTGCCAGCTCACCAGGGGTCGGGGCCAACGTCCTGACTTTC,CASSPGVGANVLTF
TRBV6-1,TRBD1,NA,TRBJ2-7,TGTGCCAGCAGTGAGTTACAGGGGGCGAATTTGGGCGAGCAGTACTTC,CASSELQGANLGEQYF
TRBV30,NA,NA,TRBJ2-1,TGTGCCTGGAGTGTAGGGTTTAGCGCGTTCCCTTACAATGAGCAGTTCTTC,CAWSVGFSAFPYNEQFF
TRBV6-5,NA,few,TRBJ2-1,TGTGCCAGCAGTTACCCGGGGAGAGGTGAGCAGTTCTTC,CASSYPGRGEQFF
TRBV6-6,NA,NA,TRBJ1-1,TGTGCCAGCAGTCGTGCCCGGGGGGTGAACACTGAAGCTTTCTTT,CASSRARGVNTEAFF
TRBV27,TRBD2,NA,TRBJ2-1,TGTGCCAGCAGCCCGAGGACTAGCGGGATCAATGAGCAGTTCTTC,CASSPRTSGINEQFF
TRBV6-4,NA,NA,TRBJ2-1,TGTGCCAGCAGCGCCCTATGGGCCCGAACCCACGAGCAGTTCTTC,CASSALWARTHEQFF
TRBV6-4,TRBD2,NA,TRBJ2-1,TGTGCCAGCAGTGAATTAGCGGGAGCATCGAATGAGCAGTTCTTC,CASSELAGASNEQFF
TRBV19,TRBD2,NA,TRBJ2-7,TGTGCCAGTAGTATCGCGGGAGAGGTTCTGGGAAAGCAGTACTTC,CASSIAGEVLGKQYF
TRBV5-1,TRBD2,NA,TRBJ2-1,TGCGCCAGCAGCTTGTTAATGGGTCGCGGGAGCTACAATGAGCAGTTCTTC,CASSLLMGRGSYNEQFF
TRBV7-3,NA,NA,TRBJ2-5,TGTGCCAGCAGCTTAGGCCCCTCTGGGACCCAGTACTTC,CASSLGPSGTQYF
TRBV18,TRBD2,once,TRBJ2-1,TGTGCCAGCTCAGCGAACTCTCTAGCGGGAGGACCTTATTCCTCCTACAATGAGCAGTTCTTC,CASSANSLAGGPYSSYNEQFF
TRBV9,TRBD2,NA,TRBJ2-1,TGTGCCAGCAGCACTAGCGGGATGGGCTACAATGAGCAGTTCTTC,CASSTSGMGYNEQFF
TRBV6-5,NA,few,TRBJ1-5,TGTGCCAGCAGATTCGGGGACAATCAGCCCCAGCATTTT,CASRFGDNQPQHF
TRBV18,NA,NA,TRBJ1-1,TGTGCCAGCTCACCAGGGACGGCAAGGAAAAACACTGAAGCTTTCTTT,CASSPGTARKNTEAFF
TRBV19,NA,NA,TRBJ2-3,TGTGCCAGTAGTATTCTCAGTCGCACAGATACGCAGTATTTT,CASSILSRTDTQYF
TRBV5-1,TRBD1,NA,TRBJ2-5,TGCGCCAGCAGCTTCTACGGGACAGGGGAAGAGACCCAGTACTTC,CASSFYGTGEETQYF
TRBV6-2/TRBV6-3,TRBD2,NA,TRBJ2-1,TGTGCCAGCAGTTATACCTTGGCGAGGACTAGCGGGGACAATGAGCAGTTCTTC,CASSYTLARTSGDNEQFF
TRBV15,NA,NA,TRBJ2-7,TGTGCCACCACTAGGGAGTGGAAGGGCGGGTGCTACGAGCAGTACTTC,CATTREWKGGCYEQYF
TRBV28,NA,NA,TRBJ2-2,TGTGCCCAGAGCGGTAACACCGGGGAGCTGTTTTTT,CAQSGNTGELFF